This T cell receptor (beta chain) was identified in a study of blood T cells in healthy people across ages. Germline CDR1 is SEHNR and CDR2 is FQNEAQ (reference sequence). The CDR3 loop spans 15 amino acids. Between the trimmed V and J ends, which lost 4 bases and 0 bases, there was a span of 13 bases. A second PCR, run for roughly 7 to 12 cycles, used a sample-barcoded 5' primer plus a J-beta primer mix. TCRdb re-called the 5' RACE reads with MiXCR, one entry per CDR3 protein. The sample contains about 560,000 distinct CDR3 sequences, about 29% of which appear only once. Separately, the same data were catalogued under a study of T cells of mothers and their children. That work states: In cDNA synthesis, all of the extracted RNA was used at roughly 1.5 ug per 15 ul. Maternal samples each gave over 8 million TCR beta CDR3 reads, and child samples approximately 2.8 million each. Mothers and children who were related shared slightly more overlap than unrelated pairs, but not significantly more.

The chain employs TRBV7-9 and TRBJ2-7; tentative D call: TRBD1 (5 bases). The sequence derives from a boy aged 2-15 years in good health. The sequencing sample was made of blood. The CDR3 is CASSSTQGRSYEQYF. The CDR3 DNA follows: TGTGCCAGCAGCTCCACCCAGGGCCGCTCCTACGAGCAGTACTTC. Variable domain in full (rest from reference TRBV7-9 and TRBJ2-7): DTGVSQNPRHKITKRGQNVTFRCDPISEHNRLYWYRQTLGQGPEFLTYFQNEAQLEKSRLLSDRFSAERPKGSFSTLEIQRTEQGDSAMYLCASSSTQGRSYEQYFGPGTRLTVT.